The T cell receptor beta chain described here comes from a study of siplizumab effects on memory and regulatory T cells. Study-level results: Siplizumab produced a significant drop in alloreactive sequences attributable to unstimulated CD4+ memory cells. An assignable naive or memory phenotype was lacking in roughly 75-97% of proliferating CD4+ or CD8+ clones. Confirmatory evidence of suppressive function in proliferating siplizumab-culture Tregs was not obtained.

A word on this clone: The antigen is not known.

This CDR3 is built from 16 residues. CDR1 and CDR2 from the germline V gene are SGHKS and YYEKEE (reference sequence). The junction had 8 bases not matched to a gene; V was cut back by 3 bases and J by 3 bases. Assay used: immunoSEQ multiplex PCR; TCRdb lists only in-frame clones, some missing. The sample has 100,000 or so clones, around 90% seen once. The TCR sequence derives from a human donor in good health. The V and J genes are TRBV5-5 and TRBJ2-2; 7 bases are a match to TRBD2. The sample was non-Treg CD4+ T cells sorted from blood. The CDR3 DNA follows: TGTGCCAGCAGCTACTCTGGCGGGAGTGACACCGGGGAGCTGTTTTTT. Its protein product is CASSYSGGSDTGELFF. The complete variable domain, with remaining parts taken from reference TRBV5-5 and TRBJ2-2, reads DAGVTQSPTHLIKTRGQQVTLRCSPISGHKSVSWYQQVLGQGPQFIFQYYEKEERGRGNFPDRFSARQFPNYSSELNVNALLLGDSALYLCASSYSGGSDTGELFFGEGSRLTVL.